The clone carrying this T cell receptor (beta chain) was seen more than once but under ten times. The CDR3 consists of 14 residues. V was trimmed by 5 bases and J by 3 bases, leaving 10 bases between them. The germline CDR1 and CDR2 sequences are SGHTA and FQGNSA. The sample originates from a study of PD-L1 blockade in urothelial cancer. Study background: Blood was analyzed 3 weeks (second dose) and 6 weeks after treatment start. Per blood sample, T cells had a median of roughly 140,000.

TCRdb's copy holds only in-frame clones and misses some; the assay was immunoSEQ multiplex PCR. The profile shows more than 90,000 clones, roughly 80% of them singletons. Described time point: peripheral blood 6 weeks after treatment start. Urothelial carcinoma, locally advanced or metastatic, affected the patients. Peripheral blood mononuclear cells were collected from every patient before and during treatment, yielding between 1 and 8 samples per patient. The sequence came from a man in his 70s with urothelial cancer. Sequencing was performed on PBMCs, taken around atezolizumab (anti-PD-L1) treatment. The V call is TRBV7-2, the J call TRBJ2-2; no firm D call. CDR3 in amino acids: CASSPPFHTGELFF. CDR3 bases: TGTGCCAGCAGCCCTCCTTTCCACACCGGGGAGCTGTTTTTT. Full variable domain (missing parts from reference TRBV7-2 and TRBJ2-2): GAGVSQSPSNKVTEKGKDVELRCDPISGHTALYWYRQSLGQGLEFLIYFQGNSAPDKSGLPSDRFSAERTGGSVSTLTIQRTQQEDSAVYLCASSPPFHTGELFFGEGSRLTVL.